This T cell receptor beta chain was sequenced for a study of cytomegalovirus exposure and HLA in healthy donors. Study results and limitations: Being indistinguishable, some V segments were excluded, TRBV6-2 and TRBV6-3 among them. Presence/absence analyses supposed approximately even sequencing depth among donors. From TCR beta sequences, most subjects' HLA-A and HLA-B alleles were reportedly predicted accurately.

The PCR had 60 Vbeta and 13 Jbeta primers. As handled by the study authors: An analysis performed later counted 60 million to 90 million unique TCR beta chains (roughly 10 million of them shared). Sequencing used immunoSEQ multiplex PCR; TCRdb keeps in-frame clones, though not all of them. That table is the source of V, J and clone size, and D and trimming were worked out from the DNA. Of under 130,000 clones in the sample, over 70% are singletons; the top ten hold around 6%. As to this clone: The antigen remains undetermined.

The CDR3 is made up of 16 amino acids. Trimming removed 0 bases from V and 1 base from J, with 11 bases in between. CDR1 and CDR2 (germline): SGHNT, YYREEE (reference sequence). This sequence originates from a male donor in good health and CMV-seronegative. This chain links TRBV5-4 with TRBJ2-4; D gene ambiguous. Sequencing was performed on PBMCs. This CDR3 is CASSLAIDFAKNIQYF. The CDR3 bases are TGTGCCAGCAGCTTGGCCATAGACTTTGCCAAAAACATTCAGTACTTC. The full variable domain, its missing parts supplied by reference TRBV5-4 and TRBJ2-4, is ETGVTQSPTHLIKTRGQQVTLRCSSQSGHNTVSWYQQALGQGPQFIFQYYREEENGRGNFPPRFSGLQFPNYSSELNVNALELDDSALYLCASSLAIDFAKNIQYFGAGTRLSVL.